Listed below are T cell receptor beta chains from one sample, sequenced in a study of cytomegalovirus exposure and HLA in healthy donors. Using immunoSEQ multiplex PCR, the repertoire was profiled, and TCRdb retains in-frame clones only, with some absent. The sample has roughly 130,000 clones, roughly 80% seen once. The sequenced sample was PBMCs. These receptors all stem from a man aged 30 to 39 in good health and CMV-seronegative. The CDR3 runs from the conserved cysteine through the conserved F or W. The D gene is left open where the match is weak. Where a row states a size, it is once, few, many or the class of an expanded clone; other rows omit it.

j_gene | d_gene | v_gene | abundance | CDR3aa | CDR3nt
TRBJ2-1 | TRBD2 | TRBV5-6 | . | CASSLEFPGLRELNDEQFF | TGTGCCAGCAGCTTGGAGTTTCCTGGTTTGCGGGAGTTAAACGATGAGCAGTTCTTC
TRBJ1-1 | TRBD1 | TRBV7-9 | once | CASSTQGANTEAFF | TGTGCCAGCAGCACACAGGGGGCGAACACTGAAGCTTTCTTT
TRBJ2-7 | . | TRBV15 | . | CATSRDLALLYF | TGTGCCACCAGCAGAGATCTCGCGTTGCTGTACTTC
TRBJ2-1 | . | TRBV4-3 | . | CASSQSWRSSYNEQFF | TGCGCCAGCAGCCAATCTTGGAGGAGCTCCTACAATGAGCAGTTCTTC
TRBJ1-1 | . | TRBV4-1 | . | CASSLQAHNTEAFF | TGCGCCAGCAGCTTACAGGCTCACAACACTGAAGCTTTCTTT
TRBJ2-7 | TRBD1 | TRBV30 | . | CAWEDRGLDEQYF | TGTGCCTGGGAAGACAGGGGCCTAGACGAGCAGTACTTC
TRBJ1-1 | TRBD1 | TRBV6-5 | . | CASRRQGLNTEAFF | TGTGCCAGCAGGCGACAGGGGTTGAACACTGAAGCTTTCTTT
TRBJ2-7 | TRBD1 | TRBV9 | . | CASSAEPGQGDSEQYF | TGTGCCAGCAGCGCAGAACCGGGACAGGGGGACTCCGAGCAGTACTTC
TRBJ2-2 | . | TRBV7-9 | . | CASSVLFANTGELFF | TGTGCCAGCAGTGTCCTCTTCGCGAACACCGGGGAGCTGTTTTTT
TRBJ2-5 | TRBD2 | TRBV10-3 | few | CAISERASGREEQYF | TGTGCCATCAGTGAGAGGGCTAGCGGGAGGGAAGAGCAGTACTTC
TRBJ2-5 | TRBD1 | TRBV12-5 | . | CASGDRVWETQYF | TGTGCTAGTGGGGACAGGGTGTGGGAGACCCAGTACTTC
TRBJ2-2 | . | TRBV6-5 | . | CASRLDILTGELFF | TGTGCCAGCAGATTGGACATTTTGACCGGGGAGCTGTTTTTT
TRBJ2-7 | TRBD1 | TRBV11-2 | . | CASSLGQGILYEQYF | TGTGCCAGCAGCCTCGGACAGGGGATCCTCTACGAGCAGTACTTC
TRBJ2-7 | TRBD1 | TRBV5-4 | . | CASSPRDRDYEQYF | TGTGCCAGCAGCCCCCGGGACAGGGACTACGAGCAGTACTTC
TRBJ2-3 | TRBD2 | TRBV5-1 | . | CASSLQVASGRSMSDTQYF | TGCGCCAGCAGCTTGCAGGTCGCTAGCGGGAGATCAATGTCAGATACGCAGTATTTT
TRBJ1-4 | TRBD1 | TRBV5-1 | . | CASSYTGGIGPTNEKLFF | TGCGCCAGCAGTTATACAGGGGGAATAGGTCCAACTAATGAAAAACTGTTTTTT
TRBJ2-7 | TRBD1 | TRBV25-1 | . | CASSEYPPGQTYEQYF | TGTGCCAGCAGTGAATATCCTCCGGGACAGACCTACGAGCAGTACTTC
TRBJ1-6 | TRBD1 | TRBV4-3 | . | CASSQEYTGASPLHF | TGCGCCAGCAGCCAAGAGTATACAGGGGCTTCACCCCTCCACTTT
TRBJ2-7 | TRBD2 | TRBV13 | . | CASRGGRRRVDEQYF | TGTGCCAGCAGAGGCGGGAGGCGCCGGGTAGACGAGCAGTACTTC
TRBJ1-1 | . | TRBV19 | . | CASSSQGGGDTEAFF | TGTGCCAGTAGTTCGCAGGGAGGAGGTGACACTGAAGCTTTCTTT
TRBJ2-1 | TRBD1 | TRBV9 | . | CASSENGQGYNEQFF | TGTGCCAGCAGCGAAAACGGACAGGGCTACAATGAGCAGTTCTTC
TRBJ1-1 | TRBD1 | TRBV5-5 | . | CASSFGQGSIEAFF | TGTGCCAGCAGCTTCGGACAGGGTTCGATCGAAGCTTTCTTT
TRBJ1-5 | . | TRBV6-6 | few | CASSYLGGVSNQPQHF | TGTGCCAGCAGTTACTTAGGAGGGGTTAGCAATCAGCCCCAGCATTTT
TRBJ2-3 | TRBD2 | TRBV7-9 | . | CALWTSGRGTDTQYF | TGTGCCTTGTGGACTAGCGGGAGGGGCACAGATACGCAGTATTTT
TRBJ2-7 | . | TRBV5-6 | few | CASSFPGQSTLEYF | TGTGCCAGCAGCTTTCCCGGACAGAGTACGCTGGAGTACTTC
TRBJ2-5 | TRBD2 | TRBV28 | . | CASSLNGASGQETQYF | TGTGCCAGCAGTTTGAATGGAGCTAGCGGCCAAGAGACCCAGTACTTC
TRBJ2-5 | . | TRBV28 | . | CALGDISRETQYF | TGTGCCCTCGGGGATATCAGCAGGGAGACCCAGTACTTC
TRBJ2-2 | . | TRBV18 | . | CASSLDITNTGELFF | TGTGCCAGCTCTTTAGACATAACGAACACCGGGGAGCTGTTTTTT
TRBJ1-1 | TRBD1 | TRBV14 | medium-sized | CASSHWTGDGTEAFF | TGTGCCAGCAGCCATTGGACAGGGGATGGGACTGAAGCTTTCTTT
TRBJ2-3 | TRBD2 | TRBV7-2 | . | CASSYTSGIPTDTQYF | TGTGCCAGCAGCTACACTAGCGGGATTCCCACAGATACGCAGTATTTT
TRBJ2-3 | . | TRBV20-1 | . | CSPFTDTQYF | TGCAGTCCATTCACAGATACGCAGTATTTT
TRBJ2-1 | TRBD1 | TRBV19 | . | CASSTGTRGLNEQFF | TGTGCCAGTAGTACCGGGACCAGGGGGCTCAATGAGCAGTTCTTC
TRBJ1-2 | TRBD1 | TRBV19 | . | CASSQGGADYGYTF | TGTGCCAGTAGCCAGGGGGGCGCTGACTATGGCTACACCTTC
TRBJ1-1 | . | TRBV28 | . | CASSLGGARVTEAFF | TGTGCCAGCAGTTTGGGGGGGGCACGAGTCACTGAAGCTTTCTTT
TRBJ1-4 | . | TRBV6-6 | . | CASSPTNGLLEEKLFF | TGTGCCAGCAGCCCGACCAACGGGTTATTAGAGGAAAAACTGTTTTTT
TRBJ1-2 | . | TRBV7-2 | . | CASSLGGGQVRPPNGYTF | TGTGCCAGCAGCTTAGGAGGAGGGCAGGTGCGCCCACCGAATGGCTACACCTTC